Below, 8 T cell receptor beta chains from the same sample are listed, as sequenced in a study of shared clonotypes between healthy human individuals. The data were produced by immunoSEQ multiplex PCR, yet TCRdb's version contains in-frame clones alone and is incomplete. The data show 300,000 to 400,000 clones, 74% seen once. Sequencing was done on a sample of memory CD4+ T cells sorted from blood. Subset described: CD45RA-negative fraction. These receptor sequences come from a man aged 25 to 45 in good health.

The chain employs TRBV25-1 and TRBJ2-7, with unresolved D. V shed 3 bases and J shed 6 bases, with 12 bases lying between them. The CDR3 is 13 amino acids. The germline gives CDR1 MGHDK, CDR2 SYGVNS. The CDR3 sequence is CASSEFVNGEQYF. In DNA form, the CDR3 reads TGTGCCAGCAGTGAGTTCGTGAATGGCGAGCAGTACTTC.

This clone was detected a few times. The chain carries TRBV5-1 and TRBJ2-2, with 9 bases that match TRBD1. CDR3 length: 16 residues. Germline loops: CDR1 SGHRS, CDR2 YFSETQ. Unmatched junction bases numbered 1, after V lost 0 bases and J lost 1 base. The CDR3 is CASSLVGQGNTGELFF. The CDR3 DNA sequence: TGCGCCAGCAGCTTGGTGGGACAGGGGAACACCGGGGAGCTGTTTTTT. Full variable domain (outside the CDR3, taken from reference TRBV5-1 and TRBJ2-2): KAGVTQTPRYLIKTRGQQVTLSCSPISGHRSVSWYQQTPGQGLQFLFEYFSETQRNKGNFPGRFSGRQFSNSRSEMNVSTLELGDSALYLCASSLVGQGNTGELFFGEGSRLTVL.

This chain links TRBV15 with TRBJ1-1, with D hard to call. Germline V gives CDR1 LNHNV, CDR2 YYDKDF (reference sequence). Trimming pared 5 bases from V and 11 bases from J, leaving 15 bases between. CDR3 length: 12 amino acids. The CDR3 nucleotides read TGTGCCACCAGCCCCGGGCAGTCGAGGGCTTTCTTT. It is translated as CATSPGQSRAFF.

About this clone: One end of the junction does not line up with germline, which may come from a read error. The V and J genes are TRBV25-1 and TRBJ1-2; TRBD1 aligns across 10 bases. Germline CDR1 is MGHDK and CDR2 is SYGVNS. The CDR3 is 13 residues long. The CDR3 sequence: CASSDRGPKGYTF. The CDR3 DNA reads TGTGCCAGTAGTGACAGGGGGCCAAAGGGCTACACCTTC.

Written as DNA, the CDR3 is TGTGCCAGCAGTCCCCGGACTAGCGGGAGTAATGAGCAGTTCTTC. Translating it yields CASSPRTSGSNEQFF. The V gene is TRBV27, the J gene TRBJ2-1; 13 bases match TRBD2. Unmatched junction bases numbered 5, after V lost 5 bases and J lost 7 bases. The CDR3 runs 15 residues. Germline lookup yields CDR1 MNHEY and CDR2 SMNVEV (reference sequence).

The chain is built from TRBV6-1 and TRBJ2-7; D is perhaps TRBD2 (7 bases). The V and J ends lost 3 bases and 1 base respectively, with 16 bases between them. The CDR3 spans 16 residues. Germline-derived CDR1 and CDR2 are MNHNS and SASEGT. CDR3 sequence (DNA): TGTGCCAGCAGTGATCCCGGGGGGACAACTTCCTACGAGCAGTACTTC. This codes for CASSDPGGTTSYEQYF.

The sample holds many counts of this clone. The chain is built from TRBV30 and TRBJ2-7, with D maybe TRBD1 (6 bases). The CDR3 is 14 amino acids. Germline-derived CDR1 and CDR2 are GTSNPN and SVGIG (reference sequence). Trimming cost V 5 bases and J 6 bases, with 20 bases left between them. The CDR3 region has the DNA TGTGCCTGGTGTAAAACTCACAGGGTCGGCGAGCAGTACTTC. It specifies CAWCKTHRVGEQYF.

This rearrangement joins TRBV7-9 to TRBJ2-3; D might be TRBD1 (5 bases). The CDR3 has 14 residues. Germline V CDR1 and CDR2: SEHNR, FQNEAQ (reference sequence). Trimming pared 5 bases from V and 2 bases from J, leaving 11 bases between. The CDR3 DNA is TGTGCCAGCAGCGCGGACACTGACACAGATACGCAGTATTTT. Amino acids: CASSADTDTDTQYF. Combining the CDR3 with reference TRBV7-9 and TRBJ2-3 gives the whole variable domain DTGVSQNPRHKITKRGQNVTFRCDPISEHNRLYWYRQTLGQGPEFLTYFQNEAQLEKSRLLSDRFSAERPKGSFSTLEIQRTEQGDSAMYLCASSADTDTDTQYFGPGTRLTVL.